This T cell receptor beta chain was recovered during a study of type 1 and type 2 diabetes patients. Amplification started from genomic DNA. A primer set of 30 forward and 13 reverse primers amplified the CDR3. TCRdb called the multiplex PCR reads again in MiXCR, with one record for every CDR3 protein. The sample has 250,000 to 300,000 distinct CDR3 sequences, 47% seen once. V lost 8 bases to trimming and J lost 0 bases, with 18 bases between them. Per the germline V gene, CDR1 is SGHDT and CDR2 is YYEEEE. The length of the CDR3 is 15 residues. The chain carries TRBV5-6 and TRBJ2-7; D assignment may be TRBD1 or TRBD2 (5 bases each). This receptor was identified in a man younger than 35 with type 2 diabetes. Sequenced material: peripheral blood mononuclear cells (PBMCs). The CDR3 DNA reads TGTGCCAGTAGTATAGGTCGGGACGGCTCCTACGAGCAGTACTTC. Protein sequence: CASSIGRDGSYEQYF.